Presented here are 8 T cell receptor beta chains from one specimen sequenced in a study of neurological immune-mediated disorders. TCRdb redid the calling of the 5' RACE reads with MiXCR, one entry per CDR3 protein. The profile shows about 32,000 distinct CDR3 sequences, roughly 3.8% of them singletons. Sequencing was carried out using PBMCs. The receptors were gathered from a man aged 25 to 40 with multiple sclerosis.

In its sample, this clonotype was seen many times. The chain couples TRBV20-1 to TRBJ2-5, with TRBD2 as a possible D gene (6 bases). Trimming took off 0 bases at V and 3 bases at J, with 20 bases between the two ends. The germline gives CDR1 DFQATT, CDR2 SNEGSKA (reference sequence). The CDR3 totals 17 residues. The chain's CDR3 is CSARDGRAGRREETQYF. The CDR3 nucleotides are TGCAGTGCTAGAGATGGTCGAGCGGGCAGGAGGGAAGAGACCCAGTACTTC.

The table lists this clonotype with many counts. CDR3 nucleotide sequence: TGTGCCAGCAGCTACGTGATATCTGAAGCTTTCTTT. Protein: CASSYVISEAFF. The chain couples TRBV6-2 or TRBV6-3 to TRBJ1-1; no firm D call. The CDR3 contains 12 residues. V was cut by 6 bases and J by 6 bases, with 11 bases left in between. CDR1 MNHEY and CDR2 SVGEGT come from the germline V gene.

This clonotype was counted many times. The chain couples TRBV11-3 to TRBJ2-3; TRBD2 matches 8 bases. Germline assignment: CDR1 SGHNT and CDR2 YENEEA. The CDR3 has 14 amino acids. Trimming at V came to 3 bases and at J to 1 base, leaving 0 bases not matched to a gene. CDR3 sequence: CASSFSGGTDTQYF. CDR3 nucleotide sequence: TGTGCCAGCAGCTTTAGCGGGGGCACAGATACGCAGTATTTT.

This clonotype came up many times. This rearrangement joins TRBV7-2 to TRBJ1-4, with TRBD1 matching over 7 bases. After removal of 5 bases from V and 2 bases from J, the junction contained 8 bases not matched to a gene. The CDR3 loop spans 16 amino acids. The V gene's germline CDR1 is SGHTA and CDR2 FQGNSA. In DNA form, the CDR3 reads TGTGCCAGCAGCCCGACAGGGAGGTCGACTAATGAAAAACTGTTTTTT. Its translation is CASSPTGRSTNEKLFF.

This clonotype was counted a few times. V gene TRBV11-2 combines with J gene TRBJ2-3; D tentatively fits TRBD1 or TRBD2 (6 bases each). V was trimmed by 1 base and J by 6 bases, leaving 14 bases between them. The length of the CDR3 is 15 residues. From germline, CDR1 is SGHAT and CDR2 FQNNGV. CDR3 sequence reads: CASSLGSGGGDTQYF. For the CDR3, the DNA is TGTGCCAGCAGCTTAGGCTCCGGGGGCGGGGATACGCAGTATTTT.

This clonotype has ten or more counts. V gene TRBV9 combines with J gene TRBJ2-5, with 8 bases identical to TRBD1. Germline assignment: CDR1 SGDLS and CDR2 YYNGEE. V shed 0 bases and J 5 bases; nucleotides not matched to a gene: 6. CDR3 length equals 15 residues. Here the CDR3 DNA reads TGTGCCAGCAGCGTAGGGGGCAGGGGGCAGGAGACCCAGTACTTC. Translation: CASSVGGRGQETQYF.

This clonotype occurred many times. The chain joins TRBV10-3 to TRBJ2-5; 9 bases agree with TRBD2. The CDR3 extends over 15 amino acids. Trimming cost V 11 bases and J 5 bases; bases outside gene matches: 15. CDR1 is ENHRY, CDR2 SYGVKD, per germline. CDR3 amino acids: CALSEAGGPGETQYF. In DNA form, the CDR3 reads TGTGCCCTTTCTGAGGCGGGGGGGCCCGGTGAGACCCAGTACTTC.

There are many counts of this clonotype. The CDR3 DNA is TGCAGCGTTGAAGGGGGGGGACAGGGGGCTTACGAGCAGTACTTC. Its translation: CSVEGGGQGAYEQYF. This chain links TRBV29-1 with TRBJ2-7, with TRBD1 matching over 12 bases. With 1 base clipped from V and 4 bases from J, the junction kept 5 bases outside the gene matches. The CDR3 runs to 15 residues. In germline, CDR1 is SQVTM, CDR2 ANQGSEA.